These 32 T cell receptor beta chains originate from one sample sequenced in a study of regulatory T cells in long-lasting Graves disease. Specified time point: persistent/refractory GD, antithyroid drugs over 5 years with positive TRAb. From RNA extracted from PBMCs, the TCR library was made. iRepertoire HTBI primers and Arm-PCR of CDR3 regions built TCR beta libraries. One entry per CDR3 protein, called by TCRdb with MiXCR from the multiplex PCR reads. The profile shows some 370,000 distinct CDR3 sequences, 20% of them singletons. Sample: peripheral blood mononuclear cells (PBMCs), taken when the disease was refractory, from a patient treated with antithyroid drugs. These receptors were taken from a female donor with Graves disease.

This clonotype was counted between two and nine times. The chain couples TRBV7-2 to TRBJ2-7, with 8 bases aligning to TRBD1. The length of the CDR3 is 18 residues. The junction had 11 bases not matched to a gene; V was cut back by 0 bases and J by 1 base. CDR1 is SGHTA and CDR2 is FQGNSA in the germline V gene. CDR3 residues: CASSLAPDWDRKSYEQYF. The CDR3 DNA sequence: TGTGCCAGCAGCTTAGCACCTGATTGGGACAGGAAGTCCTACGAGCAGTACTTC.

The chain uses TRBV28 and TRBJ2-1; perhaps TRBD1 as D (5 bases). V was cut by 5 bases and J by 0 bases, with 20 bases left in between. This CDR3 region has 18 residues. Germline assignment: CDR1 MDHEN and CDR2 SYDVKM. CDR3 nucleotide sequence: TGTGCCAGCAGTCGCCCGCCCGGGTGGGGCAGCTCCTACAATGAGCAGTTCTTC. Translating gives CASSRPPGWGSSYNEQFF.

This clonotype has a single count. The chain employs TRBV3-1 and TRBJ2-7; the D is unclear. V shed 0 bases and J shed 6 bases, with 15 bases lying between them. Germline V lookup: CDR1 LGHDT, CDR2 YNNKEL (reference sequence). The CDR3 covers 15 residues. The CDR3 is CASSQDRIRTREQYF. CDR3 sequence (DNA): TGTGCCAGCAGCCAAGATCGTATACGTACCCGCGAGCAGTACTTC.

This clonotype was recorded at least ten times. The chain couples TRBV28 to TRBJ2-5; perhaps TRBD1 as D (6 bases). Germline V CDR1 and CDR2: MDHEN, SYDVKM. The CDR3 consists of 13 residues. V lost 7 bases to trimming and J lost 5 bases, with 14 bases between them. CDR3 protein: CASNPGVGETQYF. CDR3 DNA: TGTGCCAGCAACCCAGGGGTTGGGGAGACCCAGTACTTC.

This clonotype came up many times. The chain uses TRBV12-3 or TRBV12-4 and TRBJ2-1, with D unresolved. The V end lost 6 bases, the J end lost 5 bases, and 14 bases lay between the germline ends. The CDR3 has 14 residues. CDR3: CASRPGSRNNEQFF. CDR3 DNA: TGTGCCAGCAGGCCGGGTTCCCGAAACAATGAGCAGTTCTTC.

This clonotype was detected ten times or more. V gene TRBV2 combines with J gene TRBJ1-5; D call uncertain. The V end lost 3 bases, the J end lost 1 base, and 7 bases lay between the germline ends. Germline V lookup: CDR1 SNHLY, CDR2 FYNNEI. The CDR3 spans 14 residues. DNA of the CDR3: TGTGCCAGCAGTGAGCGCGGGAGCAATCAGCCCCAGCATTTT. Its translation: CASSERGSNQPQHF.

This clonotype has more than one count but fewer than ten. The chain recombines TRBV30 with TRBJ1-2; no firm D call. Germline values: CDR1 GTSNPN, CDR2 SVGIG (reference sequence). The ends were cut back, 4 bases at V and 8 bases at J, with 11 bases in the middle. This CDR3 has 11 residues. CDR3 coding DNA: TGTGCCTGGAAAGCCCCTGGGGGCTACACCTTC. Its protein is CAWKAPGGYTF.

V and J are TRBV6-5 and TRBJ1-1; the D gene is possibly TRBD1 (5 bases). Germline V lookup: CDR1 MNHEY, CDR2 SVGAGI. The CDR3 covers 15 residues. V was cut by 3 bases and J by 0 bases, with 11 bases left in between. CDR3: CASSYSGNLNTEAFF. The CDR3 DNA follows: TGTGCCAGCAGTTATTCAGGGAACTTGAACACTGAAGCTTTCTTT.

The sample holds many counts of this clonotype. The V gene is TRBV27, the J gene TRBJ1-5; weak D call: TRBD1 (6 bases). V lost 5 bases and J lost 3, with 14 bases in between. CDR3 length: 15 residues. Germline CDR1 MNHEY, CDR2 SMNVEV (reference sequence). CDR3 sequence: CASSPDSRVNQPQHF. The DNA of the CDR3 is TGTGCCAGCAGTCCGGACAGCCGCGTCAATCAGCCCCAGCATTTT.

This clonotype was detected ten times or more. This chain connects TRBV7-2 to TRBJ2-5; D gene uncertain. The CDR3 is 13 residues long. Trimming stripped 8 bases from V and 4 bases from J, with 14 bases between. In germline, CDR1 is SGHTA, CDR2 FQGNSA. The CDR3 DNA reads TGTGCCAGCGGCGGCCAGAACTTAGAGACCCAGTACTTC. The encoded protein is CASGGQNLETQYF.

This clonotype was recorded at least ten times. V and J are TRBV2 and TRBJ2-7; D is uncertain. Germline V gene sequence: CDR1 SNHLY, CDR2 FYNNEI. The CDR3 totals 12 residues. Deletions cut 3 bases from V and 0 bases from J, with 3 bases between. As DNA, the CDR3 is TGTGCCAGCAGTGACCTCTCCTACGAGCAGTACTTC. It is translated as CASSDLSYEQYF. Drawing the rest from reference TRBV2 and TRBJ2-7, the complete variable domain is EPEVTQTPSHQVTQMGQEVILRCVPISNHLYFYWYRQILGQKVEFLVSFYNNEISEKSEIFDDQFSVERPDGSNFTLKIRSTKLEDSAMYFCASSDLSYEQYFGPGTRLTVT.

This clonotype was counted ten times or more. This chain connects TRBV11-2 to TRBJ1-6, with D unclear. V was cut by 5 bases and J by 9 bases, with 11 bases left in between. The CDR3 spans 13 residues. CDR1 is SGHAT, CDR2 FQNNGV, per germline. CDR3 amino acids: CASSDLAISPLHF. CDR3 sequence (DNA): TGTGCCAGCAGCGACCTCGCCATTTCACCCCTCCACTTT.

In the case of this clonotype: A read error may be the cause here, since a much bigger clone is one base away. The chain is built from TRBV6-2 or TRBV6-3 and TRBJ2-6; 9 nucleotides agree with TRBD1. The CDR3 contains 16 residues. Germline V gene sequence: CDR1 MNHEY, CDR2 SVGEGT. Written as DNA, the CDR3 is TGTGTCAGCAGTGAAGACAGGGGGACTGGGGCCAACGTCCTGACTTTC. This codes for CVSSEDRGTGANVLTF.

This chain links TRBV7-2 with TRBJ2-2; the match to TRBD1 covers 8 bases. Unmatched junction bases numbered 4, after V lost 5 bases and J lost 5 bases. CDR1 SGHTA and CDR2 FQGNSA come from the germline V gene. This CDR3 is 14 amino acids long. The CDR3 coding sequence is TGTGCCAGCAGCATCGACAGGGGAACCGGGGAGCTGTTTTTT. Encoded protein: CASSIDRGTGELFF.

The J gene is TRBJ2-4, the V gene TRBV7-9, with TRBD2 identical over 10 bases. This CDR3 is built from 18 residues. CDR1 and CDR2 from the germline V gene are SEHNR and FQNEAQ (reference sequence). J gave up 5 bases and V 0 bases, and 10 bases lay outside the gene matches. This CDR3 reads CASSLARLLAGKENIQYF. As DNA, the CDR3 is TGTGCCAGCAGCTTAGCCCGACTACTAGCGGGAAAAGAAAACATTCAGTACTTC.

This clonotype was seen a handful of times. The rearrangement links TRBV7-8 to TRBJ2-1; 8 nucleotides line up with TRBD2. The CDR3 spans 15 residues. Per germline, CDR1 SGHVS and CDR2 FQNEAQ. V shed 5 bases, J shed 6 bases, and the junction held 9 bases outside the gene matches. CDR3 bases: TGTGCCAGCAGCCCTCACTCCGGGACTAGCAATGAGCAGTTCTTC. Translating gives CASSPHSGTSNEQFF.

There are many counts of this clonotype. The chain is built from TRBV7-2 and TRBJ1-6; D might be TRBD1 (5 bases). The germline gives CDR1 SGHTA, CDR2 FQGNSA. V shed 5 bases and J shed 8 bases, with 19 bases lying between them. The CDR3 is 16 residues long. CDR3 amino acids: CASSRGRGTGDSPLHF. The CDR3 nucleotides are TGTGCCAGCAGCCGAGGGCGGGGGACTGGGGATTCACCCCTCCACTTT.

This clonotype was seen a handful of times. V usage is TRBV7-2 and J usage is TRBJ2-7; 8 positions match TRBD2. The CDR3 extends over 15 amino acids. In germline, CDR1 is SGHTA, CDR2 FQGNSA. V lost 7 bases to trimming and J lost 7 bases; unmatched junction nucleotides: 15. The CDR3 DNA reads as TGTGCCAGCAACTTCCTAGCGGGTTTGAGTTGGGAGCAGTACTTC. It encodes CASNFLAGLSWEQYF.

The chain links TRBV29-1 to TRBJ1-1; 8 bases are a match to TRBD1. CDR1 SQVTM and CDR2 ANQGSEA come from the germline V gene. The CDR3 is 14 amino acids. V shed 3 bases and J 5 bases; nucleotides not matched to a gene: 8. The CDR3 sequence is CSVDEWTGKTEAFF. The CDR3 DNA reads as TGCAGCGTTGATGAGTGGACAGGGAAGACTGAAGCTTTCTTT.

The sample holds many counts of this clonotype. The chain uses TRBV28 and TRBJ1-5, with no clear D. Germline V CDR1 and CDR2: MDHEN, SYDVKM. With 3 bases removed from V and 6 bases from J, the gap between germline ends came to 6 bases. CDR3 size: 12 residues. Here the CDR3 DNA reads TGTGCCAGCAGTTTTTCTCCTCAGCCCCAGCATTTT. This sequence encodes CASSFSPQPQHF.

This clonotype was detected ten times or more. One end of the junction is discordant with germline, which a read error may explain. The J gene is TRBJ1-1, the V gene TRBV12-3 or TRBV12-4, with D tentatively TRBD1 (5 bases). The CDR3 has 15 residues. The chain's CDR3 is CASSLPLGLNIEAFF. CDR3 nucleotide sequence: TGTGCCAGCAGTTTACCCTTGGGGCTGAACATTGAAGCTTTCTTT.

Worth noting for this clonotype: One base away lies a much larger clone, so this may be a sequencing read error. V is TRBV28 and J is TRBJ1-2; tentatively, D is TRBD1 (6 bases). CDR3 length equals 15 residues. In germline, CDR1 is MDHEN, CDR2 SYDVKM. CDR3 DNA: TGTGCCAGCAGTTTTGGGCCCGGGGGGCACCATGGCTACGCCTTC. This codes for CASSFGPGGHHGYAF.

This chain connects TRBV27 to TRBJ2-2, with 14 nucleotides matching TRBD2. J gave up 13 bases and V 7 bases, and 8 bases lay outside the gene matches. Germline CDR1 and CDR2: MNHEY and SMNVEV (reference sequence). The CDR3 totals 14 residues. The CDR3 is CASIGTSGSSGLFF. Here the CDR3 DNA reads TGTGCCAGCATTGGGACTAGCGGGAGTAGTGGGCTGTTTTTT.

In its sample, this clonotype was seen many times. V gene TRBV29-1 combines with J gene TRBJ2-7; TRBD1 is a possible D gene (6 bases). V was shortened by 6 bases and J by 3 bases, with 12 bases between the two germline ends. Germline V gene lookup returns CDR1 SQVTM and CDR2 ANQGSEA. The CDR3 has 12 residues. DNA of the CDR3: TGCAGCGTGCGGACAGAATACTACGAGCAGTACTTC. This translates into CSVRTEYYEQYF.

This clonotype was observed at least ten times. V is TRBV12-3 or TRBV12-4 and J is TRBJ1-1; 9 positions match TRBD1. The CDR3 has 16 residues. V lost 4 bases and J lost 0; bases outside the gene matches: 6. The DNA of the CDR3 is TGTGCCAGCAGTTCTTCCGGGACAGGGCTGAACACTGAAGCTTTCTTT. Protein product: CASSSSGTGLNTEAFF.

The CDR3 sequence: CASSREVPGNTIYF. The CDR3, as DNA: TGTGCCAGCAGCCGGGAAGTGCCTGGAAACACCATATATTTT. The rearrangement links TRBV3-1 to TRBJ1-3; D gene uncertain. The germline V and J ends were trimmed by 4 bases and 2 bases, with 9 bases remaining between them. The CDR3 loop spans 14 amino acids. Per the germline V gene, CDR1 is LGHDT and CDR2 is YNNKEL (reference sequence).

This clonotype was found many times. The chain employs TRBV12-3 or TRBV12-4 and TRBJ2-2; a possible D gene is TRBD1 (5 bases). This CDR3 is 13 amino acids long. Trimming took off 2 bases at V and 6 bases at J, with 7 bases between the two ends. CDR3 nucleotides: TGTGCCAGCAGTTTAAGGGGTGCCGGGGAGCTGTTTTTT. Protein product: CASSLRGAGELFF.

The CDR3 coding sequence is TGTGCCAGCAGCGTACGGGCACAGAACACTGAAGCTTTCTTT. The encoded protein is CASSVRAQNTEAFF. The chain joins TRBV9 to TRBJ1-1; D is uncertain. CDR3 length equals 14 residues. Germline CDR1 reads SGDLS; CDR2 reads YYNGEE. V shed 1 base and J shed 1 base, with 8 bases lying between them. Drawing the rest from reference TRBV9 and TRBJ1-1, the complete variable domain is DSGVTQTPKHLITATGQRVTLRCSPRSGDLSVYWYQQSLDQGLQFLIQYYNGEERAKGNILERFSAQQFPDLHSELNLSSLELGDSALYFCASSVRAQNTEAFFGQGTRLTVV.

This clonotype came up a few times. The chain employs TRBV27 and TRBJ2-3, with 7 bases aligning to TRBD2. After removal of 5 bases from V and 2 bases from J, the junction contained 13 bases not matched to a gene. The germline V gene encodes CDR1 MNHEY and CDR2 SMNVEV (reference sequence). The CDR3 extends over 17 amino acids. The CDR3 DNA reads as TGTGCCAGCAGTGCCCCAACCGGGACTAAAATCACAGATACGCAGTATTTT. The encoded protein is CASSAPTGTKITDTQYF.

This clonotype was picked up many times. The CDR3 region is CASSPMGRSEKLFF. The CDR3, as DNA: TGTGCCAGCAGTCCAATGGGACGGAGTGAAAAACTGTTTTTT. J is TRBJ1-4 and V is TRBV27, with D perhaps matching TRBD1 (5 bases). Germline-derived CDR1 and CDR2 are MNHEY and SMNVEV (reference sequence). CDR3 length: 14 amino acids. The V end lost 5 bases, the J end lost 7 bases, and 14 bases lay between the germline ends.

This clonotype was seen a handful of times. This chain uses TRBV5-6 with TRBJ1-1; TRBD1 matches at 7 bases. Looked up from germline, CDR1 is SGHDT and CDR2 is YYEEEE. The CDR3 contains 17 residues. V gave up 2 bases and J gave up 2 bases; unmatched junction bases: 12. CDR3 protein: CASSLRRTGWANTEAFF. CDR3 coding DNA: TGTGCCAGCAGCTTACGACGGACAGGTTGGGCAAACACTGAAGCTTTCTTT. The full variable domain, rest sourced from reference TRBV5-6 and TRBJ1-1, is DAGVTQSPTHLIKTRGQQVTLRCSPKSGHDTVSWYQQALGQGPQFIFQYYEEEERQRGNFPDRFSGHQFPNYSSELNVNALLLGDSALYLCASSLRRTGWANTEAFFGQGTRLTVV.

This clonotype was picked up many times. This chain connects TRBV12-3 or TRBV12-4 to TRBJ1-4; D gene uncertain. V gave up 5 bases and J gave up 5 bases, with 9 bases separating them. This CDR3 is built from 13 residues. The CDR3 DNA reads as TGTGCCAGCAGTGATGACACGAATGAAAAACTGTTTTTT. Amino acids: CASSDDTNEKLFF.